The next 18 T cell receptor beta chains were all read from a single sample in a study of blood T cell repertoires in COVID-19. TCRdb's copy holds only in-frame clones and misses some; the assay was immunoSEQ multiplex PCR. The sample has hundreds of thousands of clones, approximately 86% seen once; the top ten hold roughly 8.5%. The sample consisted of PBMCs or T cells enriched from blood (not recorded which). These TCRs come from a woman aged 55-70 years who had recovered from COVID-19.

This clone was seen a handful of times. The rearrangement links TRBV6-5 to TRBJ1-2; 9 nucleotides align to TRBD1. Germline V gives CDR1 MNHEY, CDR2 SVGAGI. The CDR3 spans 16 residues. After removal of 2 bases from V and 2 bases from J, the junction contained 6 bases not matched to a gene. In DNA, the CDR3 is TGTGCCAGCAGTTACCCACCCGGGACAGGGAACTATGGCTACACCTTC. Protein product: CASSYPPGTGNYGYTF.

In its sample, this clone was seen once. The chain recombines TRBV3-1 (or the pseudogene TRBV3-2) with TRBJ2-5; 9 bases are shared with TRBD2. CDR1 LGHDT and CDR2 YNNKEL come from the germline V gene (reference sequence). The trim removed 5 bases at V and 6 bases at J, leaving 13 bases unmatched. There are 16 residues in the CDR3. CDR3 region: CASSSLRGGRRKTQYF. The DNA for the CDR3 is TGTGCCAGCAGCTCTTTGCGGGGGGGGCGGAGAAAGACCCAGTACTTC.

V gene TRBV7-8 combines with J gene TRBJ1-2; TRBD1 aligns across 9 bases. The length of the CDR3 is 15 residues. V dropped 5 bases and J dropped 6; count of bases not matched to a gene: 10. Germline V CDR1 and CDR2: SGHVS, FQNEAQ. The CDR3 DNA reads TGTGCCAGCAGCCCCCCCGGACAGGGGAGGGATGGCTACACCTTC. It translates to CASSPPGQGRDGYTF. Drawing the rest from reference TRBV7-8 and TRBJ1-2, the complete variable domain is GAGVSQSPRYKVAKRGQDVALRCDPISGHVSLFWYQQALGQGPEFLTYFQNEAQLDKSGLPSDRFFAERPEGSVSTLKIQRTQQEDSAVYLCASSPPGQGRDGYTFGSGTRLTVV.

The chain uses TRBV18 and TRBJ1-3, with D possibly being TRBD1 (5 bases). Deletions cut 6 bases from V and 0 bases from J, with 9 bases between. Per the germline V gene, CDR1 is KGHSH and CDR2 is LQKENI. CDR3 size: 14 residues. The CDR3 loop reads CASSTATSGNTIYF. As DNA, the CDR3 is TGTGCCAGCTCGACAGCGACCTCTGGAAACACCATATATTTT.

The genes are TRBV4-1 and TRBJ2-4; 8 bases fit TRBD2. Germline CDR1 and CDR2: MGHRA and YSYEKL. CDR3 length: 12 amino acids. J was trimmed by 13 bases and V by 6 bases; bases with no gene match: 8. The CDR3 reads CASRGTGTRQYF. The DNA for the CDR3 is TGCGCCAGCAGGGGGACCGGGACTAGGCAGTACTTC.

This chain uses TRBV19 with TRBJ1-2, with TRBD1 matching over 10 bases. The trim removed 5 bases at V and 7 bases at J, leaving 4 bases unmatched. CDR3 size: 13 residues. Per the germline V gene, CDR1 is LNHDA and CDR2 is SQIVND (reference sequence). The CDR3 coding sequence is TGTGCCAGTAGTTCCCGGACAGGGGGTGGCTACACCTTC. This sequence encodes CASSSRTGGGYTF.

This chain joins TRBV25-1 and TRBJ2-5, with a weak D call TRBD1 (5 bases). Per germline, CDR1 MGHDK and CDR2 SYGVNS. The CDR3 totals 13 residues. V lost 4 bases to trimming and J lost 5 bases, with 11 bases between them. CDR3 protein: CASSVPGLETQYF. CDR3 DNA: TGTGCCAGCAGTGTTCCAGGGCTCGAGACCCAGTACTTC.

This sequence joins TRBV19 and TRBJ1-3; D might be TRBD1 (6 bases). This CDR3 spans 14 amino acids. The V gene lost 7 bases and the J gene lost 4 bases, with 14 bases spanning the gap. Germline assignment: CDR1 LNHDA and CDR2 SQIVND (reference sequence). The CDR3 region has the DNA TGTGCCAGTATTCTGGGGGCAGAAGGAAACACCATATATTTT. Its protein product is CASILGAEGNTIYF. Drawing the rest from reference TRBV19 and TRBJ1-3, the complete variable domain is DGGITQSPKYLFRKEGQNVTLSCEQNLNHDAMYWYRQDPGQGLRLIYYSQIVNDFQKGDIAEGYSVSREKKESFPLTVTSAQKNPTAFYLCASILGAEGNTIYFGEGSWLTVV.

The rearrangement links TRBV19 to TRBJ2-5; D unresolved. The CDR3 length is 16 residues. Germline assignment: CDR1 LNHDA and CDR2 SQIVND (reference sequence). V lost 6 bases to trimming and J lost 5 bases, with 22 bases between them. The CDR3 spells CASSHQFGLAVETQYF. CDR3 coding DNA: TGTGCCAGTAGCCATCAGTTTGGGCTTGCTGTTGAGACCCAGTACTTC.

V is TRBV2 and J is TRBJ1-6; 7 positions agree with TRBD1. Germline CDR1 is SNHLY and CDR2 is FYNNEI. The CDR3 sequence is 14 residues long. V was pared by 3 bases and J by 9 bases, with 5 bases of the junction left unmatched. CDR3 coding DNA: TGTGCCAGCAGTGAGGCGACAGGGAGTTCACCCCTCCACTTT. The encoded protein is CASSEATGSSPLHF. Full variable domain (outside the CDR3, taken from reference TRBV2 and TRBJ1-6): EPEVTQTPSHQVTQMGQEVILRCVPISNHLYFYWYRQILGQKVEFLVSFYNNEISEKSEIFDDQFSVERPDGSNFTLKIRSTKLEDSAMYFCASSEATGSSPLHFGNGTRLTVT.

J is TRBJ1-1 and V is TRBV19; D remains unclear. Per germline, CDR1 LNHDA and CDR2 SQIVND (reference sequence). The V end was cut by 7 bases, the J end by 0 bases, with 6 bases between. This CDR3 comprises 12 residues. In nucleotides, the CDR3 is TGTGCCAGTATGAGAGTGAACACTGAAGCTTTCTTT. Its translation: CASMRVNTEAFF. Together with reference TRBV19 and TRBJ1-1, the CDR3 gives the full variable domain: DGGITQSPKYLFRKEGQNVTLSCEQNLNHDAMYWYRQDPGQGLRLIYYSQIVNDFQKGDIAEGYSVSREKKESFPLTVTSAQKNPTAFYLCASMRVNTEAFFGQGTRLTVV.

V is TRBV18 and J is TRBJ2-3; the D is unclear. The CDR3 is made up of 13 amino acids. The germline CDR1 and CDR2 sequences are KGHSH and LQKENI. The V and J ends lost 3 bases and 0 bases respectively, with 4 bases between them. The DNA of the CDR3 is TGTGCCAGCTCACCCTTTAGCACAGATACGCAGTATTTT. Its protein is CASSPFSTDTQYF.

The chain links TRBV5-6 to TRBJ2-1; D is perhaps TRBD2 (5 bases). The ends were cut back, 0 bases at V and 4 bases at J, with 14 bases in the middle. This CDR3 has 16 amino acids. CDR1 and CDR2 from the germline V gene are SGHDT and YYEEEE. CDR3 in amino acids: CASSLAGNWDYNEQFF. The CDR3 region has the DNA TGTGCCAGCAGCTTGGCGGGGAATTGGGATTACAATGAGCAGTTCTTC.

The CDR3 is CASSVDWSSGANVLTF. DNA of the CDR3: TGTGCCAGCAGCGTGGACTGGAGCTCTGGGGCCAACGTCCTGACTTTC. This chain joins TRBV9 and TRBJ2-6; D is possibly TRBD2 (5 bases). The V end was cut by 2 bases, the J end by 0 bases, with 9 bases between. Looked up from germline, CDR1 is SGDLS and CDR2 is YYNGEE. This CDR3 has 16 residues.

This clone was seen just once. This sequence joins TRBV7-9 and TRBJ2-7, with a possible D match to TRBD1 (5 bases). Germline loops: CDR1 SEHNR, CDR2 FQNEAQ (reference sequence). This CDR3 region has 16 residues. The V end lost 1 base, the J end lost 7 bases, and 20 bases lay between the germline ends. CDR3 in amino acids: CASSLEGSPRRLEQYF. In DNA form, the CDR3 reads TGTGCCAGCAGCTTAGAGGGGTCCCCGCGCCGTTTGGAGCAGTACTTC.

The V call is TRBV3-1 (or the pseudogene TRBV3-2), the J call TRBJ1-1; 7 nucleotides match TRBD1. Germline CDR1 is LGHDT and CDR2 is YNNKEL (reference sequence). The CDR3 is 15 residues long. Trimming removed 5 bases from V and 0 bases from J; junction bases left unmatched: 6. The CDR3, as DNA: TGTGCCAGCAGCTTACAGGGGTCTCTGAACACTGAAGCTTTCTTT. Its translation is CASSLQGSLNTEAFF.

CDR3 in DNA: TGCGCCAGCAGCCAAGAGCCGGGTTCCGGCAATCAGCCCCAGCATTTT. It yields the protein CASSQEPGSGNQPQHF. The chain combines TRBV4-1 with TRBJ1-5; D gene unclear. CDR3 length: 16 amino acids. Trimming shortened V by 0 bases and J by 2 bases, and 11 bases separated the two germline ends. Germline CDR1 is MGHRA and CDR2 is YSYEKL.

The chain uses TRBV27 and TRBJ1-4, with 9 bases aligning to TRBD1. After removal of 4 bases from V and 8 bases from J, the junction contained 5 bases not matched to a gene. From germline, CDR1 is MNHEY and CDR2 SMNVEV (reference sequence). This CDR3 is 14 amino acids long. The CDR3 DNA reads as TGTGCCAGCAGTTCGGACAGGGGCGGCGAAAAACTGTTTTTT. Protein product: CASSSDRGGEKLFF.